These 7 T cell receptor beta chains were sequenced from one sample in a study of T cells expressing NK-cell markers. TCRdb re-called the 5' RACE reads and catalogs CDR3 proteins one per entry, DNA excluded. The sample table includes 300,000 or so distinct CDR3 sequences. The specimen was blood T cells: a sorted CD56 or NKG2C T cell subset, CD4+ or CD8+ T cells, or bulk PBMC T cells (not recorded which). The receptor source for this set is a woman aged 18-70 years in good health.

This chain uses TRBV20-1 with TRBJ1-1; TCRdb indicates TRBD1, and absent DNA this call remains unverified. The CDR3 runs 15 residues. Germline V gene sequence: CDR1 DFQATT, CDR2 SNEGSKA (reference sequence). CDR3 loop: CSAPRGLGMNTEAFF.

The rearrangement uses TRBV5-1 and TRBJ1-3; checking the TCRdb D call of TRBD1 is not possible without DNA. The CDR3 consists of 16 residues. Germline V gives CDR1 SGHRS, CDR2 YFSETQ. The CDR3 sequence is CASSEQGLNSGNTIYF.

V gene TRBV20-1 combines with J gene TRBJ1-3. This CDR3 is 14 amino acids long. Germline CDR1 reads DFQATT; CDR2 reads SNEGSKA (reference sequence). This CDR3 reads CSASALSSGNTIYF.

The chain combines TRBV5-1 with TRBJ2-7; TCRdb proposes TRBD1, but this gene call is untestable without DNA. CDR1 SGHRS and CDR2 YFSETQ come from the germline V gene. CDR3 length: 16 residues. CDR3 amino acids: CASSPPGQAKSYEQYF. Together with reference TRBV5-1 and TRBJ2-7, the CDR3 gives the full variable domain: KAGVTQTPRYLIKTRGQQVTLSCSPISGHRSVSWYQQTPGQGLQFLFEYFSETQRNKGNFPGRFSGRQFSNSRSEMNVSTLELGDSALYLCASSPPGQAKSYEQYFGPGTRLTVT.

The rearrangement uses TRBV5-1 and TRBJ2-2; the TCRdb call, TRBD1, lacks DNA for checking. Germline CDR1 reads SGHRS; CDR2 reads YFSETQ. CDR3 size: 13 residues. Here the CDR3 reads CASSREGLGELFF.

The chain recombines TRBV11-3 with TRBJ2-1. CDR3 length equals 14 residues. Germline V CDR1 and CDR2: SGHNT, YENEEA. The CDR3 sequence is CASSLASSINEQFF.

J is TRBJ2-3 and V is TRBV7-2; TCRdb calls TRBD1, which cannot be checked without DNA. This CDR3 has 15 amino acids. Germline V gene sequence: CDR1 SGHTA, CDR2 FQGNSA. The CDR3 is CASSLQGIGTDTQYF.